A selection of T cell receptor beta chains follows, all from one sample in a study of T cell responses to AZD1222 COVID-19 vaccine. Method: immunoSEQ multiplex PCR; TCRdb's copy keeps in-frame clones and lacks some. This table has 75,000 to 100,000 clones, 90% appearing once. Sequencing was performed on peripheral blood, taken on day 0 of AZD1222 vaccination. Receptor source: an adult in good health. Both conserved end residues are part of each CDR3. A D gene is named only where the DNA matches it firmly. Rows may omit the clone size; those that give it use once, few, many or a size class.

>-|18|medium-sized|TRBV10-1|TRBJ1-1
CASSESKKGEEVDTEAFF
TGCGCCAGCAGTGAGTCTAAAAAAGGGGAGGAGGTCGACACTGAAGCTTTCTTT
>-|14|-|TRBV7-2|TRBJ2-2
CASSFQAGTGELFF
TGTGCCAGCAGCTTCCAGGCGGGCACCGGGGAGCTGTTTTTT
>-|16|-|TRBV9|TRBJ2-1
CASSPQGQGSYNEQFF
TGTGCCAGCAGCCCCCAGGGGCAGGGGAGTTACAATGAGCAGTTCTTC
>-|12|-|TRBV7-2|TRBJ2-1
CASSAVNRVQFF
TGTGCCAGCAGCGCGGTTAACAGAGTGCAGTTCTTC
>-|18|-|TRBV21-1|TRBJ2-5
CASSKVPGDFQKQETQYF
TGTGCCAGCAGCAAAGTCCCCGGAGATTTCCAGAAACAAGAGACCCAGTACTTC
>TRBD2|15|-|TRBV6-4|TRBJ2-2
CAPSAGGRSTGELFF
TGTGCCCCAAGCGCGGGGGGGCGTAGCACCGGGGAGCTGTTTTTT
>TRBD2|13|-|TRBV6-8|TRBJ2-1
CARIRLRGGGQFF
TGTGCCAGAATTAGGTTGCGGGGGGGAGGGCAGTTCTTC
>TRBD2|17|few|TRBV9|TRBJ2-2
CASSVLRAGGNTGELFF
TGTGCCAGCAGCGTACTTCGCGCGGGGGGGAACACCGGGGAGCTGTTTTTT
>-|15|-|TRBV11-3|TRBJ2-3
CASSPGMGNTDTQYF
TGTGCCAGCAGCCCCGGGATGGGGAACACAGATACGCAGTATTTT
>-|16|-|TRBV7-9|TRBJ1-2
CASSLATGAIVYGYTF
TGTGCCAGCAGCTTAGCTACGGGGGCGATCGTATATGGCTACACCTTC
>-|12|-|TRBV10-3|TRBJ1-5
CAISEPWQPQHF
TGTGCCATCAGTGAGCCTTGGCAGCCCCAGCATTTT
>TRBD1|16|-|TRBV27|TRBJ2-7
CASSPGTGSSTYEQYF
TGTGCCAGCAGTCCCGGGACAGGTTCATCGACCTACGAGCAGTACTTC
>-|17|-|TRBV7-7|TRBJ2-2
CASSSGGGAGNTGELFF
TGTGCTAGCAGCTCGGGCGGGGGCGCGGGGAACACCGGGGAGCTGTTTTTT
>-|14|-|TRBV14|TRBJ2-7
CASSQPGHSYEQYF
TGTGCCAGCAGCCAACCGGGACACTCCTACGAGCAGTACTTC
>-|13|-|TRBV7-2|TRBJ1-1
CASSPLSTLEAFF
TGTGCCAGCTCCCCACTTAGTACACTTGAAGCTTTCTTT
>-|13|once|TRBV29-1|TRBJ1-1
CSVEYSMNTEAFF
TGCAGCGTTGAATACAGCATGAACACTGAAGCTTTCTTT
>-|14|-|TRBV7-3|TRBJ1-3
CASSLDSSGNTIYF
TGTGCCAGCAGCTTAGACAGTTCGGGAAACACCATATATTTT
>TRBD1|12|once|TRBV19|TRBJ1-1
CATRTGNAEAFF
TGTGCCACCAGGACAGGGAACGCTGAAGCTTTCTTT
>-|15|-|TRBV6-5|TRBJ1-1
CASNPLGLMNTEAFF
TGTGCCAGCAACCCGCTGGGACTGATGAACACTGAAGCTTTCTTT
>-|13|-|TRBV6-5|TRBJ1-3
CASRKEAGNTIYF
TGTGCCAGCAGAAAGGAGGCGGGAAACACCATATATTTT
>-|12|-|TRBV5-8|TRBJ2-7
CASGTRLGEQYF
TGTGCCAGCGGGACAAGGTTGGGCGAGCAGTACTTC
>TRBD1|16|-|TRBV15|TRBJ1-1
CATSRTPGQLGEEAFF
TGTGCCACCAGCAGAACCCCGGGACAGCTAGGTGAAGAAGCTTTCTTT
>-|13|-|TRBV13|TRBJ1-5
CASSLEKRGSQHF
TGTGCCAGCAGCTTAGAGAAAAGGGGGTCCCAGCATTTT
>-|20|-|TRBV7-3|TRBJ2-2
CASSLNPVRFDSPNTGELFF
TGTGCCAGCAGCTTAAACCCTGTTCGTTTCGACAGCCCGAACACCGGGGAGCTGTTTTTT
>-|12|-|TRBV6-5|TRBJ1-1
CASRRGNTEAFF
TGTGCCAGCAGGAGAGGGAACACTGAAGCTTTCTTT
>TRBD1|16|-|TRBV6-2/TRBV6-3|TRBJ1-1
CASSSPQGGTNTEAFF
TGTGCCAGCAGTTCCCCACAGGGGGGGACGAACACTGAAGCTTTCTTT
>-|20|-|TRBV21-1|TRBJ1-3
CASSKEKGCEFRISGNTIYF
TGTGCCAGCAGCAAAGAGAAAGGGTGTGAGTTTCGGATCTCTGGAAACACCATATATTTT
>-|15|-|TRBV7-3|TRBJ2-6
CASSLTGSGANVLTF
TGTGCCAGCAGCTTAACGGGTTCTGGGGCCAACGTCCTGACTTTC
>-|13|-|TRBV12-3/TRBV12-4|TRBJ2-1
CASSLEGRNEQFF
TGTGCCAGCAGTTTGGAGGGACGTAATGAGCAGTTCTTC
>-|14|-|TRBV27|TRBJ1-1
CASHRRGANTEAFF
TGTGCCAGCCACAGGAGGGGGGCGAACACTGAAGCTTTCTTT
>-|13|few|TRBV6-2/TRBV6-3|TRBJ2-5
CASSVVSQETQYF
TGTGCCAGCAGTGTAGTCAGTCAAGAGACCCAGTACTTC